Listed below are T cell receptor beta chains from one sample, sequenced in a study of blood T cell repertoires in COVID-19. The table came from immunoSEQ multiplex PCR; TCRdb's copy has only in-frame clones and leaves some out. Of around 130,000 clones detected, under 90% appear once; the ten largest clones hold 3% to 5%. The specimen was peripheral blood. Receptors were obtained from a man aged 60 to 75 with acute or convalescent COVID-19. Each CDR3 is given with its conserved first and last residue. Fields, in order: clone size, D gene, V gene, J gene, CDR3 DNA, CDR3 protein. The D gene is left open where the match is weak. Only some rows state a clone size, as once, few, many or a class for expanded clones.

>-|-|TRBV28|TRBJ2-7
TGTGCCAGCAGTAATACAGGGACCTACGAGCAGTACTTC
CASSNTGTYEQYF
>-|TRBD2|TRBV6-2/TRBV6-3|TRBJ2-7
TGTGCCAGCAGTTACTCGCTAACTAGCGGGACCCTCTACGAGCAGTACTTC
CASSYSLTSGTLYEQYF
>-|-|TRBV10-3|TRBJ1-5
TGTGCCATCAAGGGGACAAAGAATCAGCCCCAGCATTTT
CAIKGTKNQPQHF
>-|TRBD1|TRBV7-2|TRBJ2-7
TGTGCCAGCAGCTTAGCGAGTGGGACAGGGGCCGGCGAGCAGTACTTC
CASSLASGTGAGEQYF
>-|-|TRBV28|TRBJ1-2
TGTGCCAGCAGTCCGACAGATGAGCGCGGCTACACCTTC
CASSPTDERGYTF
>-|-|TRBV11-2|TRBJ2-1
TGTGCCAGCAGCTCGGACTCGAATGAGCAGTTCTTC
CASSSDSNEQFF
>-|TRBD1|TRBV7-2|TRBJ2-2
TGTGCCAGCAGCTCAAGGACAGGGGCGAACACCGGGGAGCTGTTTTTT
CASSSRTGANTGELFF
>-|-|TRBV19|TRBJ1-4
TGTGCCAGTAGTCCGCGACAGGTAGCAAAACTGTTTTTT
CASSPRQVAKLFF
>once|-|TRBV4-1|TRBJ1-1
TGCGCCAGCAGCCCCCCGGCAGGGCTGGTGAACACTGAAGCTTTCTTT
CASSPPAGLVNTEAFF
>once|-|TRBV28|TRBJ1-5
TGTGCCAGCAAAGGGGGCAATCAGCCCCAGCATTTT
CASKGGNQPQHF
>-|TRBD2|TRBV7-2|TRBJ2-3
TGTGCCAGCAGCTTGGGGACTACAACAGATACGCAGTATTTT
CASSLGTTTDTQYF
>-|-|TRBV5-6|TRBJ1-2
TGTGCCAGCAGCTTTGACCAGGCCTCTAACTATGGCTACACCTTC
CASSFDQASNYGYTF
>-|-|TRBV11-3|TRBJ2-3
TGTGCCAGCAGCTTAATGACCGGCGGCCGGGATACGCAGTATTTT
CASSLMTGGRDTQYF
>-|-|TRBV10-3|TRBJ2-5
TGTGCCATCAGTGAGTCTAATAGAGAAGAGACCCAGTACTTC
CAISESNREETQYF
>-|TRBD2|TRBV10-3|TRBJ2-3
TGTGCCAGCAGACTAGCGGGAGGTTTAAATACGCAGTATTTT
CASRLAGGLNTQYF
>-|-|TRBV27|TRBJ1-1
TGTGCCAGTGGAACAGGGATACAAGCTTTCTTT
CASGTGIQAFF
>-|-|TRBV5-1|TRBJ2-7
TGCGCCAGCAGCTTGGATAGCTTTAGCTACGAGCAGTACTTC
CASSLDSFSYEQYF
>-|-|TRBV7-9|TRBJ2-3
TGTGCCAGCACCACCGGCGGCTCCCTAGACACAGATACGCAGTATTTT
CASTTGGSLDTDTQYF
>-|TRBD2|TRBV29-1|TRBJ2-2
TGCAGCGTCCCCACTTCGGCGACTAGCGGCAACACCGGGGAGCTGTTTTTT
CSVPTSATSGNTGELFF
>-|-|TRBV3-1/TRBV3-2|TRBJ1-1
TGTGCCAGCAGCCAAGCCTATCCGAACACTGAAGCTTTCTTT
CASSQAYPNTEAFF
>-|-|TRBV18|TRBJ2-5
TGTGCCAGCTCACCAGGTGGACAGCAAGAGACCCAGTACTTC
CASSPGGQQETQYF
>-|-|TRBV5-1|TRBJ2-7
TGCGCCAGCAGCATAACCTCAGGCTCCTACGAGCAGTACTTC
CASSITSGSYEQYF
>-|-|TRBV4-1|TRBJ2-7
TGCGCCAGCAGCCCGTTAGGGACTGACTACGAGCAGTACTTC
CASSPLGTDYEQYF
>-|-|TRBV19|TRBJ2-7
TGTGCCAGTACCTCCGGCGGGGCCCACGAGCAGTACTTC
CASTSGGAHEQYF
>-|-|TRBV6-6|TRBJ2-1
TGTGCCAGCAGTTACTCCCCAGGGCGCAATGAGCAGTTCTTC
CASSYSPGRNEQFF
>-|-|TRBV6-4|TRBJ2-2
TGTGCCAGCATATTGAGGGGGTGCACCGGGGAGCTGTTTTTT
CASILRGCTGELFF
>-|-|TRBV6-1|TRBJ1-3
TGTGCCAGCAGTGAAAGGGGATTGGGAAACACCATATATTTT
CASSERGLGNTIYF
>-|TRBD2|TRBV28|TRBJ2-1
TGTGCCAGCAACTCGCCGGGACTAGCATCGAATGAGCAGTTCTTC
CASNSPGLASNEQFF
>few|TRBD1|TRBV28|TRBJ2-4
TGTGCCAGCAGTTTACCGGCAGGGGGCACAAACATTCAGTACTTC
CASSLPAGGTNIQYF